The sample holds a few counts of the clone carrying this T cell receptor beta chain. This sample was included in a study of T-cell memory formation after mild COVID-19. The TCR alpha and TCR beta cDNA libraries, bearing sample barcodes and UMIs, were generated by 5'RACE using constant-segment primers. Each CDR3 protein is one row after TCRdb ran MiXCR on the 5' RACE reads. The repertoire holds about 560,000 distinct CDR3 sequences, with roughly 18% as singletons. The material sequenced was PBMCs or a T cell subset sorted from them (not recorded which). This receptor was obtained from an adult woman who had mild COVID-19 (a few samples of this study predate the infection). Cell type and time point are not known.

CDR3 loop: CASSPGSISRGETQYF. The CDR3 bases are TGTGCCAGCAGCCCGGGGAGTATATCCCGGGGAGAGACCCAGTACTTC. The chain is built from TRBV7-9 and TRBJ2-5; perhaps TRBD2 as D (5 bases). Trimming cost V 5 bases and J 4 bases, with 20 bases left between them. From germline, CDR1 is SEHNR and CDR2 FQNEAQ (reference sequence). The CDR3 covers 16 residues.